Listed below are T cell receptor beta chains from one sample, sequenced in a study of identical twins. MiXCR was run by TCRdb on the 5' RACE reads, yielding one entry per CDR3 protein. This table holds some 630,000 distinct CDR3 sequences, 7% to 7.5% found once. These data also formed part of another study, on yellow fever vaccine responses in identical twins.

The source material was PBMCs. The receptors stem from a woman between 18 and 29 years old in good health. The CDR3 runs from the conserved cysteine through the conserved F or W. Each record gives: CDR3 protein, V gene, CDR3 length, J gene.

cdr3_aa: CASSFQTGAYEQYF
v_call: TRBV7-9
cdr3_length: 14
j_call: TRBJ2-7

cdr3_aa: CASSGSGPYTEAFF
v_call: TRBV6-1
cdr3_length: 14
j_call: TRBJ1-1

cdr3_aa: CATSDPLPSSGGADTQYF
v_call: TRBV24-1
cdr3_length: 18
j_call: TRBJ2-3

cdr3_aa: CASCGTKNTGELFF
v_call: TRBV6-1
cdr3_length: 14
j_call: TRBJ2-2

cdr3_aa: CATSDGNTGELFF
v_call: TRBV24-1
cdr3_length: 13
j_call: TRBJ2-2

cdr3_aa: CSVRGTTMGDEQFF
v_call: TRBV29-1
cdr3_length: 14
j_call: TRBJ2-1

cdr3_aa: CASSWTRGLSEKLFF
v_call: TRBV5-5
cdr3_length: 15
j_call: TRBJ1-4

cdr3_aa: CAIRAVNEQFF
v_call: TRBV10-3
cdr3_length: 11
j_call: TRBJ2-1

cdr3_aa: CSVGGANTGELFF
v_call: TRBV29-1
cdr3_length: 13
j_call: TRBJ2-2

cdr3_aa: CASSFSGYTEAFF
v_call: TRBV27
cdr3_length: 13
j_call: TRBJ1-1

cdr3_aa: CSAREGGQGGGNTIYF
v_call: TRBV20-1
cdr3_length: 16
j_call: TRBJ1-3

cdr3_aa: CSVPAPFLAGVRSNEQFF
v_call: TRBV29-1
cdr3_length: 18
j_call: TRBJ2-1

cdr3_aa: CASSDPGAGVGNEQFF
v_call: TRBV25-1
cdr3_length: 16
j_call: TRBJ2-1

cdr3_aa: CASTMTTSGELFF
v_call: TRBV3-1
cdr3_length: 13
j_call: TRBJ2-2

cdr3_aa: CSAPDSSGGTQYF
v_call: TRBV20-1
cdr3_length: 13
j_call: TRBJ2-3

cdr3_aa: CASSLGQGSNIQYF
v_call: TRBV7-9
cdr3_length: 14
j_call: TRBJ2-4

cdr3_aa: CASSPSGTGDRNTIYF
v_call: TRBV5-1
cdr3_length: 16
j_call: TRBJ1-3

cdr3_aa: CASSLRQGVEQFF
v_call: TRBV7-9
cdr3_length: 13
j_call: TRBJ2-1

cdr3_aa: CASSVGASLKINEQFF
v_call: TRBV9
cdr3_length: 16
j_call: TRBJ2-1

cdr3_aa: CASSDATPSSYNEQFF
v_call: TRBV6-1
cdr3_length: 16
j_call: TRBJ2-1

cdr3_aa: CSARDLNRERNSPLHF
v_call: TRBV20-1
cdr3_length: 16
j_call: TRBJ1-6

cdr3_aa: CASSQVGVPETQYF
v_call: TRBV4-1
cdr3_length: 14
j_call: TRBJ2-5

cdr3_aa: CASSQGLAGGWTGELFF
v_call: TRBV28
cdr3_length: 17
j_call: TRBJ2-2

cdr3_aa: CASSFGVDQETQYF
v_call: TRBV7-6
cdr3_length: 14
j_call: TRBJ2-5

cdr3_aa: CASSYSLARRDTEAFF
v_call: TRBV6-5
cdr3_length: 16
j_call: TRBJ1-1

cdr3_aa: CASNGGLAGAQYF
v_call: TRBV11-2
cdr3_length: 13
j_call: TRBJ2-5

cdr3_aa: CASSLSILAGGHEQYF
v_call: TRBV12-3/TRBV12-4
cdr3_length: 16
j_call: TRBJ2-7

cdr3_aa: CSVEERSYGYTF
v_call: TRBV29-1
cdr3_length: 12
j_call: TRBJ1-2

cdr3_aa: CASSLGQSGAYF
v_call: TRBV28
cdr3_length: 12
j_call: TRBJ2-4

cdr3_aa: CASNSGTSGSPFYEQYF
v_call: TRBV19
cdr3_length: 17
j_call: TRBJ2-7

cdr3_aa: CASSFGQAEAFF
v_call: TRBV18
cdr3_length: 12
j_call: TRBJ1-1

cdr3_aa: CASSPGTGLSRGYTF
v_call: TRBV18
cdr3_length: 15
j_call: TRBJ1-2

cdr3_aa: CASSGRPGNNEQFF
v_call: TRBV10-2
cdr3_length: 14
j_call: TRBJ2-1

cdr3_aa: CASKIRFGTGVGGQETQYF
v_call: TRBV6-1
cdr3_length: 19
j_call: TRBJ2-5

cdr3_aa: CASSPTNTEAFF
v_call: TRBV6-5
cdr3_length: 12
j_call: TRBJ1-1

cdr3_aa: CASGQGLSSYNSPLHF
v_call: TRBV12-3/TRBV12-4
cdr3_length: 16
j_call: TRBJ1-6

cdr3_aa: CASSAQGSGEQYF
v_call: TRBV5-1
cdr3_length: 13
j_call: TRBJ2-7

cdr3_aa: CASSQAQGDRVHTEAFF
v_call: TRBV4-1
cdr3_length: 17
j_call: TRBJ1-1

cdr3_aa: CASSLAKGGTTNEKLFF
v_call: TRBV5-1
cdr3_length: 17
j_call: TRBJ1-4

cdr3_aa: CASSPLGVIYNEQFF
v_call: TRBV18
cdr3_length: 15
j_call: TRBJ2-1

cdr3_aa: CASSQSGISGANVLTF
v_call: TRBV3-1
cdr3_length: 16
j_call: TRBJ2-6

cdr3_aa: CASSLEGFSPLHF
v_call: TRBV5-1
cdr3_length: 13
j_call: TRBJ1-6

cdr3_aa: CASSHTSGTYEQYF
v_call: TRBV5-5
cdr3_length: 14
j_call: TRBJ2-7

cdr3_aa: CASSQELPPSGMGNEQFF
v_call: TRBV4-2
cdr3_length: 18
j_call: TRBJ2-1

cdr3_aa: CASSLAGGMYEQYF
v_call: TRBV12-3/TRBV12-4
cdr3_length: 14
j_call: TRBJ2-7

cdr3_aa: CASSDSGGKNEKLFF
v_call: TRBV28
cdr3_length: 15
j_call: TRBJ1-4